This T cell receptor beta chain was profiled in a study of graft-versus-host responses after intestinal transplantation. Study context: Induction with anti-thymocyte globulin, then tacrolimus and steroids for around three years, was given to all recipients.

Only in-frame clones appear in the TCRdb table, and some are missing; sequencing was by immunoSEQ multiplex PCR. The repertoire consists of about 57,000 clones, with around 90% occurring once and the leading ten covering 1.6%. V trimming: 0 bases; J trimming: 3 bases; junction bases outside the gene matches: 3. CDR1 LNHDA and CDR2 SQIVND come from the germline V gene (reference sequence). The CDR3 has 16 amino acids. The receptor's source is a human patient who received an intestinal transplant, so some T cells may come from the graft donor. The chain carries TRBV19 and TRBJ2-1; 9 bases are shared with TRBD2. Sequenced material: PBMCs, taken 26 days after transplant. The CDR3 reads CASSIDSGGLYNEQFF. As DNA, the CDR3 is TGTGCCAGTAGTATAGATAGCGGGGGCCTCTACAATGAGCAGTTCTTC.